This T cell receptor (beta chain) was identified during a study of shared T cell receptors in the human thymus. The CDR3 extends over 15 amino acids. J lost 4 bases, V lost 3 bases, and 7 bases had no gene match. Germline V CDR1 and CDR2: SEHNR, FQNEAQ (reference sequence). Sequencing was performed with immunoSEQ multiplex PCR; in TCRdb, only in-frame clones are kept and a portion is missing. The repertoire holds about 380,000 clones, with more than 85% as singletons. V usage is TRBV7-9 and J usage is TRBJ1-2; 8 bases fit TRBD1. The sample taken for sequencing was thymocytes. This TCR was recovered from a human donor. The CDR3 spells CASSLPGQALYGYTF. Written as DNA, the CDR3 is TGTGCCAGCAGCTTGCCGGGACAGGCGCTCTATGGCTACACCTTC. The full variable domain, rest sourced from reference TRBV7-9 and TRBJ1-2, is DTGVSQNPRHKITKRGQNVTFRCDPISEHNRLYWYRQTLGQGPEFLTYFQNEAQLEKSRLLSDRFSAERPKGSFSTLEIQRTEQGDSAMYLCASSLPGQALYGYTFGSGTRLTVV.